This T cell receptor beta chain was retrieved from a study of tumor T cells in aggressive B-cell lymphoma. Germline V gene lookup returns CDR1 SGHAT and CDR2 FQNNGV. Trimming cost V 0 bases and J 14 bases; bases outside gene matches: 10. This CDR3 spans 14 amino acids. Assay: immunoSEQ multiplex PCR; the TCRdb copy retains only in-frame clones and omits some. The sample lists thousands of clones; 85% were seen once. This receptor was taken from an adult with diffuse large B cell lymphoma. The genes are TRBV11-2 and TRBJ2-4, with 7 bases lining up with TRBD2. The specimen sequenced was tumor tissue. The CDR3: CASSLDLSSGVEYF. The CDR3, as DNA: TGTGCCAGCAGCTTAGATCTTTCCAGCGGGGTAGAGTACTTC.